Listed below are T cell receptor beta chains from one sample, sequenced in a study of T cells after yellow fever vaccination. TCRdb re-analysed the 5' RACE reads in MiXCR, keeping a single row per CDR3 protein. The table lists about 360,000 distinct CDR3 sequences, more than 5.5% of them singletons. Sequencing used PBMCs, obtained 5 days after the yellow fever booster vaccination. The receptors come from a young man who received the YFV17D yellow fever vaccine. CDR3s include the opening cysteine and the closing phenylalanine or tryptophan. The order of the fields is clone size, J gene, CDR3 length, D gene, V gene, CDR3 DNA, CDR3 protein. D genes are given only for firm matches. Only part of the rows carry a size: once, few, many, or a class if the clone is expanded.

size: many; J: TRBJ2-3; length: 14; D: NA; V: TRBV20-1; DNA: TGCAGTGCTAGAGCTTCGCCGGCCACAGATACGCAGTATTTT; CDR3: CSARASPATDTQYF
size: many; J: TRBJ2-7; length: 13; D: TRBD1; V: TRBV30; DNA: TGTGCCTGGAGGGCAACAGGGGGCTACGAGCAGTACTTC; CDR3: CAWRATGGYEQYF
size: NA; J: TRBJ2-1; length: 13; D: NA; V: TRBV29-1; DNA: TGCAGCGTTGGATGGAGCTCCTACAATGAGCAGTTCTTC; CDR3: CSVGWSSYNEQFF
size: many; J: TRBJ2-1; length: 14; D: NA; V: TRBV29-1; DNA: TGCAGCGTTGATTTGGGGGGCATCTACAATGAGCAGTTCTTC; CDR3: CSVDLGGIYNEQFF
size: NA; J: TRBJ1-2; length: 15; D: NA; V: TRBV15; DNA: TGTGCCACCAGCAGAAAGGGAAGTGCAGGGGCCGGCTACACCTTC; CDR3: CATSRKGSAGAGYTF
size: few; J: TRBJ2-7; length: 14; D: NA; V: TRBV9; DNA: TGTGCCAGCAGCGGTGGACTGGGGGGCTACGAGCAGTACTTC; CDR3: CASSGGLGGYEQYF
size: NA; J: TRBJ2-5; length: 13; D: NA; V: TRBV5-6; DNA: TGTGCCAGCACCCTGGACTACGGGGAGACCCAGTACTTC; CDR3: CASTLDYGETQYF
size: NA; J: TRBJ2-7; length: 15; D: TRBD1; V: TRBV6-1; DNA: TGTGCCAGCAGTCCCCGGGACAGGGCAACCTACGAGCAGTACTTC; CDR3: CASSPRDRATYEQYF
size: NA; J: TRBJ2-1; length: 13; D: NA; V: TRBV7-2; DNA: TGTGCCAGCAGCCCCGGGACGTACCCTGGTCAGTTCTTC; CDR3: CASSPGTYPGQFF
size: few; J: TRBJ2-5; length: 15; D: TRBD2; V: TRBV28; DNA: TGTGCCAGCAGTTTAAGGGCTAGCGGGAGAACGACCCAGTACTTC; CDR3: CASSLRASGRTTQYF